This T cell receptor (beta chain) is from a study of cytomegalovirus exposure and HLA in healthy donors (dated by TCRdb to the late 2010s). Looking at the study overall: An earlier analysis of 587 of the donors reported around 280 Gb of sequence data and approximately 120 million unique TCR beta sequences obtained from roughly 170 million T cells. An early release covering just under 650 HLA-typed donors comprised about 320 gigabases of sequencing data and some 79 million unique TCR sequences. The genetic ancestry cluster associated with self-reported Caucasian donors included 81% of the 350 to 500 genotyped donors. The study aimed to test whether signatures of past pathogen exposure could be identified by cataloging public T cell receptors. Using immunosequencing, the study profiled T cell repertoires from about 620 subjects and related those repertoires to cytomegalovirus serostatus. Along with the approximately 600-subject first cohort, a separate validation cohort of over a hundred different subjects was used. High-throughput TCR immunosequencing, statistical association of individual TCRs with disease status, and machine learning were combined to predict cytomegalovirus infection status. To study patterns of TCR occurrence, a later analysis re-analyzed previously published TCR beta repertoires from 500 to 850 donors and added high-resolution HLA genotyping. In the later analysis, no new phenotypic data were used to find candidate immune exposures; instead, reliance was placed on TCR beta sequences and their occurrence across donors. In an earlier analysis of 587 of the donors, high-throughput TCR beta sequencing was used to judge whether each TCR beta V gene segment behaved as functional or pseudogenic. Donor age, sex, ethnicity and CMV serostatus were compiled together with the repertoire data. A later genetic analysis used genome-wide SNP genotypes for about 60% of the roughly 700 donors, treating that subset as a discovery cohort. All discovery cohort repertoires had been generated using a single sequencing platform. HLA typing covered class I and class II loci at four-digit resolution. Typing coverage differed by locus: A, B, C, DRB1 and DQB1 were typed in about 620-630 donors, DQA1 in about 500, DPA1 in roughly 590, and DPB1 in 472. Several DR-DQ haplotypes were treated as single units for association and clustering because of strong linkage in the cohort. Among several hundred genotyped donors of the cohort, an average of approximately 200,000 unique TCR beta nucleotide sequences was sequenced per donor, of which roughly 17% were non-productive.

The paper as a whole reports these results and caveats: While some public TCRs were present in many individuals, most TCR sequences turned up only very rarely across donors. The only immune exposure information available for the cohort was CMV serostatus. The classifier was reported to diagnose cytomegalovirus status with high specificity and sensitivity in both the original cohort and the validation cohort. Only TCR beta chains were sequenced in this cohort, and the absence of alpha or paired-chain data limited detectable features. A few of the identified cytomegalovirus-associated TCR beta chains were confirmed in vitro to be specific for cytomegalovirus antigens. According to a later analysis, most CMV-associated TCR beta chains appeared to be HLA-restricted, and the HLA associations seemed to be driven largely by CMV exposure. Compared with equally common non-associated chains, HLA-associated TCR beta chains in a later analysis were more clonally expanded and had lower generation probabilities. A later genetic analysis associated a missense DCLRE1C variant with V-gene and J-gene trimming of TCR beta chains, and an independent cohort replicated the association. In a later analysis, several top co-occurrence clusters were reported to appear linked to parvovirus B19, influenza, CMV and Epstein-Barr virus. A cluster of highly shared sequence variants was judged likely to be a technical artifact of the sequencing pipeline. Correlated functional status among segregating V segments might be attributable to linkage disequilibrium, but an unknown experimental factor could not be ruled out. A further reported finding was that TCR beta sequences accurately predicted the HLA-A and HLA-B alleles for most subjects in the first cohort. It was suggested by the authors that the approach could potentially be generalized to other disease states and immunological phenotypes. The study gave a list of under 200 TCR beta chains associated with cytomegalovirus. Roughly uniform sequencing depth across donors was assumed in presence/absence analyses, although this assumption may not hold. HLA typing was unavailable for some donors at each locus, so association tests used only the typed subset. Strong co-occurrence of HLA alleles, especially DR and DQ, made assigning TCR associations to individual alleles difficult. Some IMGT-functional V segments, including TRBV6-2 and TRBV6-3, could not be distinguished by the 87-base-pair reads and were therefore excluded. Seventeen rarely observed V segments, including chromosome 9 orphons, were excluded from the earlier analysis of a few hundred of the donors because counts were too low. A later genetic analysis reported fewer N-insertions in productive TCRs among donors in an Asian-associated ancestry cluster than the approximately 700-donor mean. In an earlier analysis of roughly 500 of the donors, most TCR beta V segments appeared in productive rearrangements about 87% or about 30% of the time, broadly matching IMGT annotations. According to a later analysis, TCR association rates differed among HLA loci, with DRB1 alleles showing the most associated TCRs and HLA-C alleles showing the fewest. At a false discovery rate of 0.05, a later analysis linked 16,951 TCR beta sequences to specific HLA alleles.

About this clone itself: The specificity of this receptor is unknown. Per-base qualities were not stored, and no clone one base away is much larger.

Per the germline V gene (reference sequence), MNHNY is the CDR1 and SVGAGI is the CDR2. V trim: 5 bases; J trim: 1 base; unmatched bases: 2. Its CDR3 holds 15 amino acids, cysteine through phenylalanine. Only CDR3 DNA remains: 45 bases, in frame from the first base. The cohort was made up of hundreds of healthy bone marrow donors. At the time of sampling, all cohort members were nominally healthy, though unrecorded immune exposures were likely present. The donor was CMV seronegative and belonged to the group of under 400 seronegative cohort members. Each donor provided a peripheral blood sample, and peripheral blood mononuclear cells were used for TCR beta sequencing. The Qiagen DNeasy Blood Extraction Kit was used to extract genomic DNA from the blood cell samples. Library creation used the immunoSEQ multiplex PCR assay. The multiplex PCR relied on a mix of 60 forward primers for TCR Vbeta segments and 13 reverse primers for TCR Jbeta segments. The CDR3 region of rearranged TCR beta genes was amplified from genomic DNA with a multiplex PCR assay. On the Illumina HiSeq System, the amplified TCR beta libraries were sequenced as 87-base-pair reads. The study's own analysis went as follows. A later analysis counted 65 million to 90 million unique TCR beta chains across the 666 repertoires, and some 11 million of these chains were shared by at least two donors. A nearest-neighbor algorithm error-corrected the raw reads and collapsed the reads into unique sequences, merging closely related sequences to remove PCR and sequencing errors. To assign V, D and J gene segments, CDR3 sequences were aligned to IMGT reference sequences. For a sequence to be retained, a match of at least six nucleotides to both a V gene segment and a J gene segment was required. A rearrangement counted as productive if the CDR3 had no stop codons and remained in frame with V and J, and every other rearrangement counted as non-productive. Following IMGT convention, CDR3 was defined as the stretch from the second conserved V-encoded cysteine up to the conserved J-encoded phenylalanine. The earlier analysis of about 590 of the donors excluded sequences that lacked an unambiguous match to a single V gene segment. In an earlier analysis of 587 of the donors, V segments were called functional above 56.7% productive rearrangements and were called segregating when the between-donor standard deviation exceeded 5%. To diagnose cytomegalovirus status from the catalog of TCR beta chain sequences, a statistical classification framework was built. V and J gene assignment, in a later analysis, came from comparing TCR nucleotide sequences with IMGT/GENE-DB human TR gene sequences. In a later analysis, CDR3 sequences and most-parsimonious VDJ recombination scenarios were assigned using the TCRdist pipeline. A later analysis defined each TCR beta chain by its CDR3 amino acid sequence plus V-gene family, and excluded reads lacking a unique V-gene family. A later analysis removed 500 to 650 highly shared, low-generation-probability nucleotide sequences to deal with suspected cross-contamination and a sequencing artifact. In a later analysis, a clonal expansion index for each public chain was calculated from normalized within-repertoire ranks of inferred template counts. Generation probabilities in a later analysis came from a VDJ recombination model fitted to out-of-frame rearrangements, and those results were checked against IGoR. In a later analysis, TCR-TCR, TCR-HLA and TCR-CMV co-occurrence was scored with hypergeometric tests, and a repertoire-size bias correction was applied to TCR pairs. To estimate false discovery rates, a later analysis permuted the HLA or CMV assignments 20 times. In a later analysis, co-occurring TCRs were grouped using DBSCAN, and TCRdist sequence similarity was added for clustering within HLA-allele-positive subsets. For co-occurrence clustering, repertoires with fewer than 30,000 or more than 120,000 public chains were excluded, along with five repertoires with anomalous nucleotide sharing. TCRdb took over this immuneACCESS table, retaining in-frame rearrangements with V and J assigned. Such tables are incomplete; in checked studies, under half of the missing clones stem from an unresolved V gene, and the remainder is unexplained. The DNA was the basis for D and trimming; V, J and clone size are from that table. The sample data list around 200,000 clones, and about 79% of these were observed just once. Together, the top ten hold about 2.3% of the sample.

The source is a woman aged 50 to 60 in good health and CMV-seronegative. The chain links TRBV6-6 with TRBJ2-3, with 11 middle bases fitting TRBD2. Sequenced: PBMCs. The CDR3 region has the sequence CASSLAGGRTDTQYF. In nucleotides, the sequence is TGTGCCAGCAGTCTAGCGGGAGGACGCACAGATACGCAGTATTTT.